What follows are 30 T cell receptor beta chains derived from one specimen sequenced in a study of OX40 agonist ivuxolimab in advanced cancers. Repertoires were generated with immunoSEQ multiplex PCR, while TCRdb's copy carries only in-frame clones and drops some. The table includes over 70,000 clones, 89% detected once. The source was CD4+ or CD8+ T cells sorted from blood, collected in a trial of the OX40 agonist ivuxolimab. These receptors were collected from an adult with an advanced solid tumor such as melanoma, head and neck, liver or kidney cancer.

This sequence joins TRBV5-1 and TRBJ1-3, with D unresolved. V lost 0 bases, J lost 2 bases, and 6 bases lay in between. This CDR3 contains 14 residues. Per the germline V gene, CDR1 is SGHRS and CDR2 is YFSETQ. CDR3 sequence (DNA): TGCGCCAGCAGCTTGGACGGCACTGGAAACACCATATATTTT. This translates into CASSLDGTGNTIYF.

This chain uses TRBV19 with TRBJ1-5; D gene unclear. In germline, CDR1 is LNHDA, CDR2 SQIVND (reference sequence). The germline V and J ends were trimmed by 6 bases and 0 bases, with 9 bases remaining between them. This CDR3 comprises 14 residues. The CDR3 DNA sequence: TGTGCCAGTAGGACTTTACCTAGCAATCAGCCCCAGCATTTT. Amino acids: CASRTLPSNQPQHF.

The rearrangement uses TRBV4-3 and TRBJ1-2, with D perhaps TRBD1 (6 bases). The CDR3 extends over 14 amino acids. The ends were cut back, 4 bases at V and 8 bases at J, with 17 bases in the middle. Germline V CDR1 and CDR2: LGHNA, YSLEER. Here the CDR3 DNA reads TGCGCCAGCAGCCTAAGGGGGGACACTAGGGGCTACACCTTC. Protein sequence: CASSLRGDTRGYTF.

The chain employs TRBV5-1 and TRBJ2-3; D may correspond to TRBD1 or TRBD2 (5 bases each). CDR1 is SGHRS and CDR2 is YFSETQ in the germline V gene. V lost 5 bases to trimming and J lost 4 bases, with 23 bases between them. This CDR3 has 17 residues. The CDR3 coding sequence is TGCGCCAGCAGTGGGGGTCGGGGTACCAATGTGGCAGATACGCAGTATTTT. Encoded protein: CASSGGRGTNVADTQYF. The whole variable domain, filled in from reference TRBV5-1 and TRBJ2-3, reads KAGVTQTPRYLIKTRGQQVTLSCSPISGHRSVSWYQQTPGQGLQFLFEYFSETQRNKGNFPGRFSGRQFSNSRSEMNVSTLELGDSALYLCASSGGRGTNVADTQYFGPGTRLTVL.

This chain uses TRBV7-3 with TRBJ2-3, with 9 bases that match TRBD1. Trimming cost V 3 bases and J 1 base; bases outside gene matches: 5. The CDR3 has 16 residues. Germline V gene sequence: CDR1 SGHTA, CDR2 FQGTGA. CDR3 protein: CASSFDRGSGTDTQYF. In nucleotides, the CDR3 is TGTGCCAGCAGCTTTGACAGGGGGTCGGGCACAGATACGCAGTATTTT.

Written as DNA, the CDR3 is TGTGCCAGCAGTTACGAGACGGAGAACACTGAAGCTTTCTTT. Protein: CASSYETENTEAFF. The J gene is TRBJ1-1, the V gene TRBV5-4; D gene unclear. The germline gives CDR1 SGHNT, CDR2 YYREEE (reference sequence). V gave up 5 bases and J gave up 1 base, with 12 bases separating them. The CDR3 covers 14 residues.

DNA for the CDR3: TGTGCCAGCAGTTATAGGACAGGCTACGAGCAGTACGTC. It encodes CASSYRTGYEQYV. J is TRBJ2-7 and V is TRBV6-5; TRBD1 matches at 7 bases. V shed 3 bases and J 3 bases; nucleotides not matched to a gene: 2. The CDR3 has 13 amino acids. CDR1 is MNHEY, CDR2 SVGAGI, per germline.

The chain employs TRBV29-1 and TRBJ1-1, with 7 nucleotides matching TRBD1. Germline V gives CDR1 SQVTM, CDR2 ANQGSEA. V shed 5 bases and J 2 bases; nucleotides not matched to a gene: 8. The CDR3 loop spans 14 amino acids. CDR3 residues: CSVRQGSYNTEAFF. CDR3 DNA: TGCAGCGTTAGACAGGGTTCCTACAACACTGAAGCTTTCTTT.

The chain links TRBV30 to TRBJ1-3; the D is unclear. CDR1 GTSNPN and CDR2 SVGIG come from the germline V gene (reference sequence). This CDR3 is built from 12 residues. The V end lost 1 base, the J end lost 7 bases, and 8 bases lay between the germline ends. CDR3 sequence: CAWSGSRNTIYF. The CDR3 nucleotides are TGTGCCTGGAGTGGCTCCCGGAACACCATATATTTT. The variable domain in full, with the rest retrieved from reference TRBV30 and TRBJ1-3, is SQTIHQWPATLVQPVGSPLSLECTVEGTSNPNLYWYRQAAGRGLQLLFYSVGIGQISSEVPQNLSASRPQDRQFILSSKKLLLSDSGFYLCAWSGSRNTIYFGEGSWLTVV.

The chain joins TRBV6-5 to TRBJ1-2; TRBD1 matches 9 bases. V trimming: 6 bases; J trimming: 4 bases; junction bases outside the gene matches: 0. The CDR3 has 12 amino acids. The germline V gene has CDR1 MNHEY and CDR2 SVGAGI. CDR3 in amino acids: CASRQGAYGYTF. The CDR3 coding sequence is TGTGCCAGCAGACAGGGGGCCTATGGCTACACCTTC.

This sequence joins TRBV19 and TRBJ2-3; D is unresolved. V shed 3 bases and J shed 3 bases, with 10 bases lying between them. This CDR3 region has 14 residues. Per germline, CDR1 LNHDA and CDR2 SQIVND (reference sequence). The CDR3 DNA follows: TGTGCCAGTAGTATTGGTCTGGAAACAGATACGCAGTATTTT. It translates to CASSIGLETDTQYF.

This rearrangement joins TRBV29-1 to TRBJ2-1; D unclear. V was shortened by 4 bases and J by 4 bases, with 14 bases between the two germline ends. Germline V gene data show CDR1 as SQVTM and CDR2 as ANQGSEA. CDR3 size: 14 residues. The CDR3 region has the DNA TGCAGCGTTGTCCGGCTAGGAGAATACAATGAGCAGTTCTTC. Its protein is CSVVRLGEYNEQFF.

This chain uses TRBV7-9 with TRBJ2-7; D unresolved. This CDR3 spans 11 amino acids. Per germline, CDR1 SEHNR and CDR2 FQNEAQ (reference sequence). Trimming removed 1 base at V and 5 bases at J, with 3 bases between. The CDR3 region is CASSLGDEQYV. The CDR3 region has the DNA TGTGCCAGCAGCTTAGGGGACGAGCAGTACGTC.

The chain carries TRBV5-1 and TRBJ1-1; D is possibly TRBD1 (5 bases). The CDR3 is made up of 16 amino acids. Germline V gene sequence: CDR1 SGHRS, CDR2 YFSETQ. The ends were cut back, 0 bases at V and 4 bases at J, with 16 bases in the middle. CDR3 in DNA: TGCGCCAGCAGCTTGGCCTTGAGAGGAAGGGGCACTGAAGCTTTCTTT. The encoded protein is CASSLALRGRGTEAFF.

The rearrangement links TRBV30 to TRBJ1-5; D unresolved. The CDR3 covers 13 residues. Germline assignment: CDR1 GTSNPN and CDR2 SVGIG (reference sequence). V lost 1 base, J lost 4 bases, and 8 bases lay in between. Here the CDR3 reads CAWSGRVNQPQHF. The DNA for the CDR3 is TGTGCCTGGAGTGGACGGGTGAATCAGCCCCAGCATTTT.

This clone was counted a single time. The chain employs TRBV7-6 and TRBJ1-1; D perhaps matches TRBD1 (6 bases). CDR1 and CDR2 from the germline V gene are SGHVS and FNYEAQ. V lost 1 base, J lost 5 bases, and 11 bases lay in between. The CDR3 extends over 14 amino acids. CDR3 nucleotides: TGTGCCAGCAGCTTAGGTAGGGGGGGGACTGAAGCTTTCTTT. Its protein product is CASSLGRGGTEAFF. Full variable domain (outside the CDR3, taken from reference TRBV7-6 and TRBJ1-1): GAGVSQSPRYKVTKRGQDVALRCDPISGHVSLYWYRQALGQGPEFLTYFNYEAQQDKSGLPNDRFSAERPEGSISTLTIQRTEQRDSAMYRCASSLGRGGTEAFFGQGTRLTVV.

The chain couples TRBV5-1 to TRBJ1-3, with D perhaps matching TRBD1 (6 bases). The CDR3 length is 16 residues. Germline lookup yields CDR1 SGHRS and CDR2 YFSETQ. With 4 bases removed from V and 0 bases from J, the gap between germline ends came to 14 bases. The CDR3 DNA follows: TGCGCCAGCAGCCCCGGACAGTTCGACTCTGGAAACACCATATATTTT. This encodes CASSPGQFDSGNTIYF.

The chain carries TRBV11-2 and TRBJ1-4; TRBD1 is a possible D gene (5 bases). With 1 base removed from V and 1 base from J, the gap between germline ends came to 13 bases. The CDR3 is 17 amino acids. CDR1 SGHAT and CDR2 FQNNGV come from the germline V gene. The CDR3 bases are TGTGCCAGCAGCTTAGTGTCGGGGCTAGGAACTAATGAAAAACTGTTTTTT. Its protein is CASSLVSGLGTNEKLFF.

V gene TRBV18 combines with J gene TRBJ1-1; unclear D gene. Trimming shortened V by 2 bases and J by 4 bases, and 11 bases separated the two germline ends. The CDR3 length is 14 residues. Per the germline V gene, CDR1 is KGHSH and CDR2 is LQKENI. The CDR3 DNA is TGTGCCAGCTCACCAGAGGCGTACGGCACTGAAGCTTTCTTT. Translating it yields CASSPEAYGTEAFF.

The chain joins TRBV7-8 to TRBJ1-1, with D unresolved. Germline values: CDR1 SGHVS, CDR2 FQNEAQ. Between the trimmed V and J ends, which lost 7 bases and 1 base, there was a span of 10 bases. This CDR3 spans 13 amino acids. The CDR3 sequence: CASTLAGNTEAFF. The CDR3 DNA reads TGTGCCAGCACCTTGGCCGGGAACACTGAAGCTTTCTTT.

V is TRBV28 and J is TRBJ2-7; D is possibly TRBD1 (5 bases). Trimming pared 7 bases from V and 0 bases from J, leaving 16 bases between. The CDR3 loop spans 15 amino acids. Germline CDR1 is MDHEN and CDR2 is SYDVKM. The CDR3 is CASTPAGKGSYEQYV. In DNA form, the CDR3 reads TGTGCCAGCACCCCCGCAGGGAAGGGCTCCTACGAGCAGTACGTC.

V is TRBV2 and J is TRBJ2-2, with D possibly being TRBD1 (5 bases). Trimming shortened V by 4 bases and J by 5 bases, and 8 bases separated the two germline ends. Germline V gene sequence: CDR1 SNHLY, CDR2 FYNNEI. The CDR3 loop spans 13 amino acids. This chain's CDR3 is CASSAGLTGELFF. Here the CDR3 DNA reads TGTGCCAGCAGTGCAGGGTTGACCGGGGAGCTGTTTTTT.

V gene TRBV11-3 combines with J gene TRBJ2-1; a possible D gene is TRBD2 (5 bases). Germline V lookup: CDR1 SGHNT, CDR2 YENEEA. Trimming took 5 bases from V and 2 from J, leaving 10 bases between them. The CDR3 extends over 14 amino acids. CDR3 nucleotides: TGTGCCAGCAGCCCCGGGGATACCTACAATGAGCAGTTCTTC. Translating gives CASSPGDTYNEQFF.

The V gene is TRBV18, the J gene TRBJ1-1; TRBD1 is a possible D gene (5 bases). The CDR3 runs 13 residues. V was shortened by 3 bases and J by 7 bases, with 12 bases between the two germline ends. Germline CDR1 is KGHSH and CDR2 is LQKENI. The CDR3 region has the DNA TGTGCCAGCTCACCCTTTTCAGGGAGTGAAGCTTTCTTT. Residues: CASSPFSGSEAFF.

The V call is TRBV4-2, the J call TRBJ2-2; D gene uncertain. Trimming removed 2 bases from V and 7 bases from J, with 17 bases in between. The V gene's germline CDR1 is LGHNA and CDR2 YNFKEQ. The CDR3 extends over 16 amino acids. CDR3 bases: TGTGCCAGCAGCCAACCTGCCCAGGTGGTAAGCGGGGAGCTGTTTTTT. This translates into CASSQPAQVVSGELFF.

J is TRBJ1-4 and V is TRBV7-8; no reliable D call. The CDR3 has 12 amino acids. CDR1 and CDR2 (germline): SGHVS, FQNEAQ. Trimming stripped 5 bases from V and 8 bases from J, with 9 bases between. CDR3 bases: TGTGCCAGCAGCCCCGGCAGAGAAAAACTGTTTTTT. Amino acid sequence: CASSPGREKLFF.

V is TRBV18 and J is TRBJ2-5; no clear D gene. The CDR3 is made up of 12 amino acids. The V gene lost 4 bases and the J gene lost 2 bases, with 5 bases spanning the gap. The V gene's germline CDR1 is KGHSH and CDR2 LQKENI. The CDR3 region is CASSLAQETQYF. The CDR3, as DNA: TGTGCCAGCTCACTCGCACAAGAGACCCAGTACTTC.

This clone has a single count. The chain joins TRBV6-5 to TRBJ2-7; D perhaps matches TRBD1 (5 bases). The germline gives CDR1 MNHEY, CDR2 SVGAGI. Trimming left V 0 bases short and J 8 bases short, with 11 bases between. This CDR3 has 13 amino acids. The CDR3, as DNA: TGTGCCAGCAGTTACTCTAGGGGTGGCAAGCAGTACGTC. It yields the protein CASSYSRGGKQYV.

The CDR3 nucleotides are TGTGCCAGCTCACGGGACAGTCTAACTGGAAACACCATATATTTT. It yields the protein CASSRDSLTGNTIYF. The chain carries TRBV18 and TRBJ1-3; 7 bases map to TRBD1. V was pared by 4 bases and J by 2 bases, with 5 bases of the junction left unmatched. CDR1 is KGHSH, CDR2 LQKENI, per germline. This CDR3 region has 15 residues.

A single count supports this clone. CDR3: CASRGLTGTGELFF. CDR3 DNA: TGTGCCAGCAGGGGATTGACAGGGACCGGGGAGCTGTTTTTT. The genes are TRBV6-1 and TRBJ2-2; the match to TRBD1 covers 7 bases. Trimming cost V 6 bases and J 5 bases; bases outside gene matches: 6. The CDR3 runs to 14 residues. Germline CDR1 is MNHNS and CDR2 is SASEGT.